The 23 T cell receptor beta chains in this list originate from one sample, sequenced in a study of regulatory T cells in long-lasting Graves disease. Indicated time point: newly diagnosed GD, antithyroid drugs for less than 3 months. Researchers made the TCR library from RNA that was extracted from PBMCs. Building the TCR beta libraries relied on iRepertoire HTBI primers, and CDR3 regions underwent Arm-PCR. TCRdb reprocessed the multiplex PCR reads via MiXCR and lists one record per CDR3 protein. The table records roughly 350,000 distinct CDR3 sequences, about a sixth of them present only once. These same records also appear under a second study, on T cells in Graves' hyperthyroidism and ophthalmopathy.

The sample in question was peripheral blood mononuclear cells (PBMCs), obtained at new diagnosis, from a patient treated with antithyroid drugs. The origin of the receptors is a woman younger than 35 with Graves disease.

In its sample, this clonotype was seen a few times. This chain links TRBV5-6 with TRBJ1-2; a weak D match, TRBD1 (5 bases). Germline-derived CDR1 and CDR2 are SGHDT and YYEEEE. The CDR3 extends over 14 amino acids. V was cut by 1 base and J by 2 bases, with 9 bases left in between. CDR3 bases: TGTGCCAGCAGCTTGCGGGGGTTCAACTATGGCTACACCTTC. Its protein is CASSLRGFNYGYTF.

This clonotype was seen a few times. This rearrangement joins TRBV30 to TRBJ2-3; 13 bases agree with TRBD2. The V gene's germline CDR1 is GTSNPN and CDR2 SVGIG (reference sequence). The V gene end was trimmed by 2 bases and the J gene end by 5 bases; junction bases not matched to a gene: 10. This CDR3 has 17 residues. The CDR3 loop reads CAWSLTSGGRRQDTQYF. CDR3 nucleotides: TGTGCCTGGAGTTTGACTAGCGGGGGGCGGCGTCAAGATACGCAGTATTTT.

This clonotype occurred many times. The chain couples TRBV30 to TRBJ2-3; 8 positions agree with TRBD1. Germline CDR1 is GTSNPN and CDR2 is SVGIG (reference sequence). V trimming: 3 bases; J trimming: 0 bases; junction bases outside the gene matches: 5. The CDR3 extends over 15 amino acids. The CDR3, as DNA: TGTGCCTGGAGCGAGACAGGGGCTAGCACAGATACGCAGTATTTT. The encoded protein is CAWSETGASTDTQYF.

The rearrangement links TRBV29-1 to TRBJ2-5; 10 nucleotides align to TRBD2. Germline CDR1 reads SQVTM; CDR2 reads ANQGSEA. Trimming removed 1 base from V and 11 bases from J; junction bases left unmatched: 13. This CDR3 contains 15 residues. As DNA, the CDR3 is TGCAGCGTTGAAGTCACGGGACTAGCGTCAAAAGAGCAGTACTTC. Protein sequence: CSVEVTGLASKEQYF.

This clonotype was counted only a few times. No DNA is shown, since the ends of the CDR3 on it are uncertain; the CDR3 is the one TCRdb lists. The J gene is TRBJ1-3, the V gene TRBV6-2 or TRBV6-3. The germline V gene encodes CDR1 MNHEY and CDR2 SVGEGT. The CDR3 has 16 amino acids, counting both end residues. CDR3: CASSYVGPGSGNTIYF.

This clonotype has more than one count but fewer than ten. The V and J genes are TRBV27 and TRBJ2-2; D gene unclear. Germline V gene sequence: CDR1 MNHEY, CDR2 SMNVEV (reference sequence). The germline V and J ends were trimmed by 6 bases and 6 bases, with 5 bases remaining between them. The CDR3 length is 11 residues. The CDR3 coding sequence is TGTGCCAGCAGATTCCCCGGGGAGCTGTTTTTT. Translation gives CASRFPGELFF.

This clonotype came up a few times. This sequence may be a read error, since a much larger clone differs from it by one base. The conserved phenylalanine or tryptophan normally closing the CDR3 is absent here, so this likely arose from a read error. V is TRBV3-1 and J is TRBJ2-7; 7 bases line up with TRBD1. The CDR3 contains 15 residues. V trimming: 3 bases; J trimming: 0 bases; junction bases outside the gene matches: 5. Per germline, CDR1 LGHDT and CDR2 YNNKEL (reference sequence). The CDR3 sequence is CASSHGQESSYEQYL. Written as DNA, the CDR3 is TGTGCCAGCAGCCATGGACAGGAGAGCTCCTACGAGCAGTACTTA.

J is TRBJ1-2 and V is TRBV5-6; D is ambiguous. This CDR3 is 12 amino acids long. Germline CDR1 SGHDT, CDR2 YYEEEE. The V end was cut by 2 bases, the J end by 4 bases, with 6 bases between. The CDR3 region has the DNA TGTGCCAGCAGCTTAACAGCCTATGGCTACACCTTC. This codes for CASSLTAYGYTF.

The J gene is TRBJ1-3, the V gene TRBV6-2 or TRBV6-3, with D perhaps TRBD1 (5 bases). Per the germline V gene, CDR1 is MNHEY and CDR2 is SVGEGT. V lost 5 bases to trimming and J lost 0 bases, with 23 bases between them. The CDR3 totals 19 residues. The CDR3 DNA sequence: TGTGCCAGCAGTCTACTCGGTATAACTACGGGGGGCTCTGGAAACACCATATATTTT. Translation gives CASSLLGITTGGSGNTIYF.

The DNA for the CDR3 is TGTGCCAGCAGCTTGTCAGGGGGCTTGGGGCATGAGCAGTTCTTC. Translated: CASSLSGGLGHEQFF. The chain joins TRBV7-3 to TRBJ2-1, with 8 bases fitting TRBD1. Trimming cost V 3 bases and J 8 bases; bases outside gene matches: 9. Germline V gives CDR1 SGHTA, CDR2 FQGTGA. The CDR3 length is 15 residues.

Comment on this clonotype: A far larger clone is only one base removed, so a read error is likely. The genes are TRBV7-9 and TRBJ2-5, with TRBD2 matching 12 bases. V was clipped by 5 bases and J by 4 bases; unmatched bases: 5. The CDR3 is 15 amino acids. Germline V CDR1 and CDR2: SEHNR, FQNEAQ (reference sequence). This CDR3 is CASSASSGRGETQYF. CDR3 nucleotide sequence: TGTGCCAGCAGCGCCTCTAGCGGGAGGGGAGAGACCCAGTACTTC.

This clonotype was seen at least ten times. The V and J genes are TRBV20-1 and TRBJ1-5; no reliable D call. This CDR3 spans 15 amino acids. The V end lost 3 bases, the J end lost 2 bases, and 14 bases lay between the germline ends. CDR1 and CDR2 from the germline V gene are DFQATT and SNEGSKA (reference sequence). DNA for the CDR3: TGCAGTGCTAGCGAATTCACAGTTGGCAATCAGCCCCAGCATTTT. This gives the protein CSASEFTVGNQPQHF.

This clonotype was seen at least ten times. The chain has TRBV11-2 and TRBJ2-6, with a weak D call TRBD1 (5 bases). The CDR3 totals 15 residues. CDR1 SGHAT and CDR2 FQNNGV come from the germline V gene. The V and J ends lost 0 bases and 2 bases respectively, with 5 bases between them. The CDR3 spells CASSLDRAGANVLTF. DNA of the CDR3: TGTGCCAGCAGCTTAGACAGGGCTGGGGCCAACGTCCTGACTTTC.

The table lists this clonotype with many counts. CDR3 bases: TGCAGTGCTAGCAAAAGCGAGAATCAGCCCCAGCATTTT. It codes for CSASKSENQPQHF. This rearrangement joins TRBV20-1 to TRBJ1-5; D remains unclear. Germline values: CDR1 DFQATT, CDR2 SNEGSKA (reference sequence). V was cut by 3 bases and J by 4 bases, with 10 bases left in between. The CDR3 runs to 13 residues.

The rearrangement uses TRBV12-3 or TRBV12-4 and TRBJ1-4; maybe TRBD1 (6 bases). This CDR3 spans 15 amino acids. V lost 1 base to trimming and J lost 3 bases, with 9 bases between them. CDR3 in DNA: TGTGCCAGCAGTTTAGGAGGGGGGGCTAATGAAAAACTGTTTTTT. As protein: CASSLGGGANEKLFF.

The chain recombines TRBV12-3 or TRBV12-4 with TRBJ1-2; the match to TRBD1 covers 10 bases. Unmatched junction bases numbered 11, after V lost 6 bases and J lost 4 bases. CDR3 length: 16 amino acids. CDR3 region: CASSPARQGAIYGYTF. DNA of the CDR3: TGTGCCAGCAGCCCAGCAAGACAGGGGGCAATCTATGGCTACACCTTC.

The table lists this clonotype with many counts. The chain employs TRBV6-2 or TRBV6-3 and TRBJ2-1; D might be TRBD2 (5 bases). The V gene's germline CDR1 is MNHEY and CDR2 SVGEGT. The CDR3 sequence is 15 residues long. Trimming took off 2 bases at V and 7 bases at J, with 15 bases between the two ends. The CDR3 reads CASSYRVGGRNEQFF. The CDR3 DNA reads TGTGCCAGCAGTTACCGAGTTGGAGGACGGAATGAGCAGTTCTTC.

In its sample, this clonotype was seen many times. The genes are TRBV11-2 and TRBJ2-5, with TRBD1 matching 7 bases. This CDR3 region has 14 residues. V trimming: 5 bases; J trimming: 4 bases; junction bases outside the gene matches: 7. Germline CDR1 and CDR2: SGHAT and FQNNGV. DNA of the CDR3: TGTGCCAGCAGCCCAAGGGGGCGCGGAGAGACCCAGTACTTC. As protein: CASSPRGRGETQYF.

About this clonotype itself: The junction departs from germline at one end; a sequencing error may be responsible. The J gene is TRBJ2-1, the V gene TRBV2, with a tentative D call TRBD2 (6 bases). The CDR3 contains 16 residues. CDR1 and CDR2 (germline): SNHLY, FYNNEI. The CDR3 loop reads CASSQGPSERDNEQFF. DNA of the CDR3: TGCGCCAGCAGCCAAGGGCCTAGCGAGCGCGACAATGAGCAGTTCTTC.

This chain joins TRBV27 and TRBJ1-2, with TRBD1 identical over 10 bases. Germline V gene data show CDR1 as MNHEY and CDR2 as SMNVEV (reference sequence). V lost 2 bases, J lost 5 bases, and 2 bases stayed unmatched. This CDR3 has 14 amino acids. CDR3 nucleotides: TGTGCCAGCAGTTTAAAGGGACAGGGGTATGGCTACACCTTC. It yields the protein CASSLKGQGYGYTF.

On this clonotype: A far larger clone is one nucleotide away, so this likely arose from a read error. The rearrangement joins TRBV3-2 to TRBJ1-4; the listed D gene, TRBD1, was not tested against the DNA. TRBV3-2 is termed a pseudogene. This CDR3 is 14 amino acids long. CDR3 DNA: TGTGCCAGCAGCCCCCCGGACGGCTCTGAAAGACTGTTTTTT. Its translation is CASSPPDGSERLFF.

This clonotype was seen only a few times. The DNA of the CDR3 is TGTGCCAGCAGCGTAGGGGGGACAGTGGGCTCACCCCTCCACTTT. Amino acids: CASSVGGTVGSPLHF. The chain recombines TRBV9 with TRBJ1-6; 7 nucleotides line up with TRBD1. Per germline, CDR1 SGDLS and CDR2 YYNGEE. The ends lost 0 bases at V and 10 bases at J; junction bases unmatched: 7. This CDR3 region has 15 residues.

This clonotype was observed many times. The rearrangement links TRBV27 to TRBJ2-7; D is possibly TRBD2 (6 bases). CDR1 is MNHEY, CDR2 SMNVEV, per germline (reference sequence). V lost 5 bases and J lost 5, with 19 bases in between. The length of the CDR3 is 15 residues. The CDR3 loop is CASSLSMVGGNEQYF. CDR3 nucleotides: TGTGCCAGCAGTCTCAGTATGGTGGGGGGTAACGAGCAGTACTTC.